The clone carrying this TCR beta chain was counted ten times or more. What it binds is not known. The sample is drawn from a study of T-cell reconstitution after alpha-beta-depleted transplantation in children. Broader study findings: When one year had passed after transplant, most T-cell counts and diversity came from newly produced T cells. After transplant, at about two months, alpha-beta T cells were reportedly derived from several hundred expanded graft clones.

The TCRbeta library incorporated unique molecular identifiers. MiXCR, run by TCRdb on the PCR reads, gives a single entry per CDR3 protein. The table records 65,000 to 90,000 distinct CDR3 sequences, 11% of them present only once. The CDR3 contains 14 residues. Germline V lookup: CDR1 SGHTA, CDR2 FQGNSA. V lost 7 bases and J lost 4; bases outside the gene matches: 9. The chain links TRBV7-2 to TRBJ2-7; 8 bases align to TRBD1. The TCR comes from a boy younger than 18 with acute myeloid leukemia, due to receive a stem cell transplant. Sample: PBMCs, taken before TCRalphabeta/CD19-depleted stem cell transplant. CDR3 nucleotides: TGTGCCAGCAAAGTCTCCCGGACAGGGTACGAGCAGTACTTC. It encodes CASKVSRTGYEQYF.